This T cell receptor beta chain stems from a study of cytomegalovirus exposure and HLA in healthy donors. PCR primers comprised 60 Vbeta and 13 Jbeta primers. Assay used: immunoSEQ multiplex PCR; TCRdb lists only in-frame clones, some missing. The data hold around 140,000 clones, with around 80% observed a single time. This clone was seen more than once but under ten times. The CDR3 is made up of 15 amino acids. The germline V gene encodes CDR1 SGHTA and CDR2 FQGNSA. Between the trimmed V and J ends, which lost 1 base and 0 bases, there was a span of 9 bases. The chain has TRBV7-2 and TRBJ1-1; no reliable D call. This TCR was recovered from a man aged 35-49 years in good health and CMV-seronegative. Sequencing was carried out using PBMCs. The CDR3 loop is CASSLDQGVNTEAFF. The CDR3 DNA follows: TGTGCCAGCAGCTTAGACCAAGGAGTGAACACTGAAGCTTTCTTT.